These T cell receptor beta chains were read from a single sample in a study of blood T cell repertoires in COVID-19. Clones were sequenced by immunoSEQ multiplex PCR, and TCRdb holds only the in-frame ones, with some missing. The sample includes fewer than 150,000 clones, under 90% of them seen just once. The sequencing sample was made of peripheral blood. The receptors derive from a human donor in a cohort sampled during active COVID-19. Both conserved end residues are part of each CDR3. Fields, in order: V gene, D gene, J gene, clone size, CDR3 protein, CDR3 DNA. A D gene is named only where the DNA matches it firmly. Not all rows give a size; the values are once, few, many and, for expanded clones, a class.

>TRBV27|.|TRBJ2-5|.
CASSRLGGRETQYF
TGTGCCAGCAGCCGCCTGGGGGGGCGAGAGACCCAGTACTTC
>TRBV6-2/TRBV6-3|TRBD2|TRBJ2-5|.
CASSYGPSGGRETQYF
TGTGCCAGCAGTTACGGGCCTAGCGGGGGGAGAGAGACCCAGTACTTC
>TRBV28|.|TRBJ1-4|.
CASSLPGREKLFF
TGTGCCAGCAGTTTACCAGGCAGGGAAAAACTGTTTTTT
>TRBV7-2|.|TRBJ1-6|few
CASRGGGNSPLHF
TGTGCCAGCAGAGGGGGGGGTAATTCACCCCTCCACTTT
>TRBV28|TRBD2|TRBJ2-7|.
CASSVLAGGAYEQYF
TGTGCCAGCAGTGTACTCGCGGGGGGGGCCTACGAGCAGTACTTC
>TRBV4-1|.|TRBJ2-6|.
CASSQGLSGANVLTF
TGCGCCAGCAGCCAAGGTCTTTCTGGGGCCAACGTCCTGACTTTC
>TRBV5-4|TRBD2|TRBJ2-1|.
CASSLTSGGSYNEQFF
TGTGCCAGCAGCTTAACTAGCGGGGGATCCTACAATGAGCAGTTCTTC
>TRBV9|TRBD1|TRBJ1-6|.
CASSPGTGYGRLHF
TGTGCCAGCAGCCCCGGGACAGGGTATGGGCGCCTCCACTTT
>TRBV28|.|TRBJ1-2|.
CATQLTGNYGYTF
TGTGCCACCCAACTAACAGGGAACTATGGCTACACCTTC
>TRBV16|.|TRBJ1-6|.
CASSRVFRQSSYNSPLHF
TGTGCCAGCAGCCGCGTGTTTCGACAGAGCTCCTATAATTCACCCCTCCACTTT
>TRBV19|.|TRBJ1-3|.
CASSMATTSGNTIYF
TGTGCCAGTAGTATGGCCACAACCTCTGGAAACACCATATATTTT
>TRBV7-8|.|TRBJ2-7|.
CASSLAQGYEQYF
TGTGCCAGCAGCCTTGCGCAGGGCTACGAGCAGTACTTC
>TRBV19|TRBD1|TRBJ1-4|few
CASSEGAPYGKLFF
TGTGCCTCATCGGAGGGGGCTCCCTATGGAAAACTGTTTTTT
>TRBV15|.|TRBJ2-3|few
CATSRDRIASTDTQYF
TGTGCCACCAGCAGAGATCGAATAGCAAGCACAGATACGCAGTATTTT
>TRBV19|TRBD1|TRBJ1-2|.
CASSWTGVDYGYTF
TGTGCCAGTAGTTGGACAGGGGTGGACTATGGCTACACCTTC
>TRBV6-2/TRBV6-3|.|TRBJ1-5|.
CASSYEINQPQHF
TGTGCCAGCAGTTACGAGATTAATCAGCCCCAGCATTTT
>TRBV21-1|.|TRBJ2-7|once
CASISDRASYEQYF
TGTGCCAGCATCTCGGACAGGGCCTCCTACGAGCAGTACTTC
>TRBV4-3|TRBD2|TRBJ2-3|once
CASSQVVAGGLNTQYF
TGCGCCAGCAGCCAAGTGGTAGCGGGGGGGCTAAATACGCAGTATTTT
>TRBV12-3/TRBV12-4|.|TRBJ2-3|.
CASSFGRAQYF
TGTGCCAGCAGTTTCGGCAGGGCGCAGTATTTT
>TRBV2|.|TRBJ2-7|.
CASSVRDTYEQYF
TGTGCCAGCAGTGTACGGGACACCTACGAGCAGTACTTC
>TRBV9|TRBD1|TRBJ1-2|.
CASGGQGDGYTF
TGTGCCAGCGGTGGACAGGGAGATGGCTACACCTTC
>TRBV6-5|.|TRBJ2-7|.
CASRGGPAYEQYF
TGTGCCAGCAGAGGGGGTCCCGCCTACGAGCAGTACTTC
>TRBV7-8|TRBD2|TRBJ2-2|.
CASSSRLAASTGELFF
TGTGCCAGCAGCTCGCGACTAGCGGCGAGCACCGGGGAGCTGTTTTTT
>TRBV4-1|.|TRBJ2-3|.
CASSQDWGTTDTQYF
TGCGCCAGCAGCCAAGACTGGGGGACAACAGATACGCAGTATTTT
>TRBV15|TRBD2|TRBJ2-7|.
CATSREGRTSGGAVIYEQYF
TGTGCCACCAGCAGAGAGGGTCGGACTAGCGGGGGGGCCGTCATCTACGAGCAGTACTTC
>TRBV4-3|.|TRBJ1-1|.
CASSQQGGNTEAFF
TGCGCCAGCAGCCAACAGGGAGGGAACACTGAAGCTTTCTTT
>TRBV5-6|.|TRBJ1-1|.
CASSPPFERNTEAFF
TGTGCCAGCAGCCCACCCTTCGAGCGGAACACTGAAGCTTTCTTT
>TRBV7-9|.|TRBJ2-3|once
CASSLEIGVRFRGTDTQYF
TGTGCCAGCAGCTTAGAGATCGGGGTGCGGTTTAGGGGCACAGATACGCAGTATTTT
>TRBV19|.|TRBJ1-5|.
CASRPWGTRGYQPQHF
TGTGCCAGTAGACCCTGGGGCACTCGCGGATATCAGCCCCAGCATTTT
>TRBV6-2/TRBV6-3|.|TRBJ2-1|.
CASSYEKSPYNEQFF
TGTGCCAGCAGTTACGAGAAGAGTCCCTACAATGAGCAGTTCTTC
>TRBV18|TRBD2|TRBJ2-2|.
CASSPVRPASGGNTGELFF
TGTGCCAGCTCACCAGTAAGACCTGCTAGCGGGGGGAACACCGGGGAGCTGTTTTTT
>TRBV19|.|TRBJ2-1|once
CASSPDLLSSYNEQFF
TGTGCCAGTAGTCCGGACTTGCTCAGCTCCTACAATGAGCAGTTCTTC
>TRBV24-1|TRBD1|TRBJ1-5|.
CATSDPLTGVGDQPQHF
TGTGCCACCAGTGATCCATTAACAGGGGTGGGGGATCAGCCCCAGCATTTT
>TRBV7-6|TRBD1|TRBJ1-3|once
CASSLGPYDRVAGNTIYF
TGTGCCAGCAGCTTGGGCCCGTATGACAGGGTGGCGGGAAACACCATATATTTT
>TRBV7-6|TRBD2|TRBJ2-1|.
CASSLGLAGGNEQFF
TGTGCCAGCAGCTTAGGACTAGCGGGGGGTAATGAGCAGTTCTTC
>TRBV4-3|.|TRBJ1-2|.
CASSQEGGSNYGYTF
TGCGCCAGCAGCCAAGAGGGGGGTAGTAACTATGGCTACACCTTC
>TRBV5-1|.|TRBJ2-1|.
CASSLGYRDSYNEQFF
TGCGCCAGCAGCTTAGGCTACAGGGACTCCTACAATGAGCAGTTCTTC
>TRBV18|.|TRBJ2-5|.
CASSPQGMNPQYF
TGTGCCAGCTCACCACAGGGGATGAACCCCCAGTACTTC
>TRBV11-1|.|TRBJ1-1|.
CASSFRGLRTEAFF
TGTGCCAGCAGCTTTCGGGGGTTAAGAACTGAAGCTTTCTTT
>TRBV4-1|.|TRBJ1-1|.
CASSQDQRDRLRHDEAFF
TGCGCCAGCAGCCAAGATCAGAGGGATCGGCTCCGCCATGATGAAGCTTTCTTT
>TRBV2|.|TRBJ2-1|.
CASRADGSEQFF
TGTGCCAGCAGAGCGGACGGCTCCGAGCAGTTCTTC
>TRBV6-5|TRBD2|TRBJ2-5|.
CASAGVLQETQYF
TGTGCCAGCGCGGGGGTATTACAAGAGACCCAGTACTTC
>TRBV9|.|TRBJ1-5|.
CASSNRPHQPQHF
TGTGCCAGCAGTAACAGACCTCATCAGCCCCAGCATTTT
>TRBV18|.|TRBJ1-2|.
CASSPLNRVAAASYGYTF
TGTGCCAGCTCACCTCTAAACAGGGTTGCAGCGGCCTCCTATGGCTACACCTTC
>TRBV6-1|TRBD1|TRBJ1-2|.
CASSEEGRGDSYTF
TGTGCCAGCAGTGAAGAGGGCAGGGGGGACTCCTACACCTTC
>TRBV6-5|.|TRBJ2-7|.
CASNRVPYEQYF
TGTGCCAGCAACAGGGTCCCCTACGAGCAGTACTTC
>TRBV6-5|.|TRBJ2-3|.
CASSTARGPDTQYF
TGTGCCAGCAGTACGGCCAGGGGACCAGATACGCAGTATTTT
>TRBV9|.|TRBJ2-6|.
CASSRGTGANVLTF
TGTGCCAGCAGCCGGGGGACTGGGGCCAACGTCCTGACTTTC
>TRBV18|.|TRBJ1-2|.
CASSPGGDYGYTF
TGTGCCAGCTCACCAGGGGGGGACTATGGCTACACCTTC
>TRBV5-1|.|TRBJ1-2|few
CASSWGGGPGIGYTF
TGCGCCAGCAGCTGGGGTGGCGGACCAGGGATCGGCTACACCTTC
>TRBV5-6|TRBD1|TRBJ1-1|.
CASSRPGTGGAAFF
TGTGCCAGCAGCCGTCCCGGGACAGGGGGCGCAGCTTTCTTT
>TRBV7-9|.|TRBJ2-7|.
CASSLYQGKQYF
TGTGCCAGCAGCTTATACCAGGGAAAGCAGTACTTC
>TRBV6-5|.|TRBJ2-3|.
CASSGGRADTQYF
TGTGCCAGCAGCGGGGGTCGGGCAGATACGCAGTATTTT
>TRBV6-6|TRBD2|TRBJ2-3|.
CASSTGGPTDTQYF
TGTGCCAGCAGTACGGGGGGTCCCACAGATACGCAGTATTTT
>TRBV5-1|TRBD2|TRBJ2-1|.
CASSSTGGRYNEQFF
TGCGCCAGCAGCTCAACGGGGGGGCGTTACAATGAGCAGTTCTTC
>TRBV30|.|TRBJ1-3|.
CAWSVQSGNTIYF
TGTGCCTGGAGTGTACAATCTGGAAACACCATATATTTT
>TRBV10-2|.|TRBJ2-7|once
CASSDWNGGLREQYF
TGCGCCAGCAGTGATTGGAACGGCGGTCTTAGGGAGCAGTACTTC